What follows are 8 T cell receptor beta chains derived from one specimen sequenced in a study of T-cell reconstitution after alpha-beta-depleted transplantation in children. Study-wide results and caveats: Approximately two months post-transplant, alpha-beta T cells reportedly originated from several hundred expanded graft clones.

These receptors' antigens are unknown. Unique molecular identifiers featured in how the TCRbeta library was prepared. TCRdb re-called the PCR reads through MiXCR, storing one row per CDR3 protein. The table has roughly 30,000 distinct CDR3 sequences, 6.4% seen once; the top ten hold 27%. This specimen consisted of peripheral blood, obtained 60 days after TCRalphabeta/CD19-depleted stem cell transplant. These receptors all come from a child under two years old who had a stem cell transplant for acute myeloid leukemia, so the T cells may come from the graft donor.

This clonotype is medium-sized within its sample. V is TRBV20-1 and J is TRBJ2-7; the match to TRBD2 covers 9 bases. Germline V gene data show CDR1 as DFQATT and CDR2 as SNEGSKA (reference sequence). There are 13 residues in the CDR3. With 4 bases clipped from V and 3 bases from J, the junction kept 4 bases outside the gene matches. CDR3 protein: CSANIAGVYEQYF. The DNA for the CDR3 is TGCAGTGCTAATATAGCGGGAGTCTACGAGCAGTACTTC.

By its share, this clonotype is medium-sized. CDR3 coding DNA: TGCGCCAGCAGCCAAGATGGAGTAAGCTCCTACAATGAGCAGTTCTTC. Encoded protein: CASSQDGVSSYNEQFF. The chain has TRBV4-3 and TRBJ2-1; D unresolved. There are 16 residues in the CDR3. V lost 0 bases, J lost 0 bases, and 9 bases lay in between. CDR1 is LGHNA and CDR2 is YSLEER in the germline V gene.

This clonotype was detected many times. V and J are TRBV12-3 or TRBV12-4 and TRBJ1-3; D ambiguous. V was shortened by 6 bases and J by 13 bases, with 16 bases between the two germline ends. This CDR3 region has 12 residues. In nucleotides, the CDR3 is TGTGCCAGCAGGCCCGCATACATAGGAATATATTTT. This sequence encodes CASRPAYIGIYF.

The chain joins TRBV2 to TRBJ2-5; 8 bases line up with TRBD1. V was pared by 3 bases and J by 8 bases, with 8 bases of the junction left unmatched. The CDR3 is 14 residues long. Per the germline V gene, CDR1 is SNHLY and CDR2 is FYNNEI. The CDR3 protein is CASSERQGRGTQYF. The CDR3 region has the DNA TGTGCCAGCAGTGAGAGACAGGGGAGAGGAACCCAGTACTTC.

This clonotype was observed at least ten times. The chain employs TRBV2 and TRBJ2-3, with 12 positions matching TRBD2. J lost 6 bases, V lost 2 bases, and 0 bases had no gene match. The CDR3 loop spans 14 amino acids. The germline V gene encodes CDR1 SNHLY and CDR2 FYNNEI. The CDR3 region is CASSELAGGDTQYF. The CDR3 region has the DNA TGTGCCAGCAGTGAACTAGCGGGGGGGGATACGCAGTATTTT.

This clonotype was found many times. This CDR3 is CASSHPFGGGPDTQYF. CDR3 DNA sequence: TGCGCCAGCAGCCACCCTTTCGGAGGCGGCCCAGATACGCAGTATTTT. The chain is built from TRBV4-3 and TRBJ2-3, with a possible D match to TRBD2 (5 bases). The ends were cut back, 3 bases at V and 4 bases at J, with 17 bases in the middle. This CDR3 is built from 16 residues. CDR1 is LGHNA and CDR2 is YSLEER in the germline V gene.

This clonotype was recorded many times. The chain recombines TRBV7-2 with TRBJ2-5; possible D gene TRBD2, 6 bases. Trimming shortened V by 5 bases and J by 2 bases, and 12 bases separated the two germline ends. The CDR3 contains 14 residues. The germline V gene has CDR1 SGHTA and CDR2 FQGNSA. CDR3 protein: CASSLWRGQETQYF. CDR3 bases: TGTGCCAGCAGCCTTTGGAGGGGTCAAGAGACCCAGTACTTC.

This chain's CDR3 is CASSYQVRNEQFF. CDR3 nucleotide sequence: TGTGCCAGCAGTTACCAGGTCCGCAATGAGCAGTTCTTC. The V call is TRBV27, the J call TRBJ2-1, with D uncertain. The V end lost 4 bases, the J end lost 6 bases, and 10 bases lay between the germline ends. Germline loops: CDR1 MNHEY, CDR2 SMNVEV (reference sequence). This CDR3 comprises 13 residues.